One sample yielded the 20 T cell receptor beta chains listed below, sequenced in a study of high-grade serous ovarian cancer treatment subgroups (dated by TCRdb to the early 2020s). Collection of tumor samples took place before definitive surgery or chemotherapy. The library relied on the immunoSEQ multiplex PCR assay. TCRdb carries this immuneACCESS record with in-frame sequences only. Its versions omit some clonotypes, under half of them owing to an unresolved V gene in the studies checked, with the rest unexplained. Across this sample there are about 15,000 clones, with roughly two thirds seen only once. Approximately 4.5% of the sample lies in the top ten. Input material: tumor tissue. These receptors came from a human donor with high-grade serous ovarian cancer.

The chain carries TRBV28 and TRBJ2-1; the D gene is possibly TRBD2 (5 bases). This CDR3 contains 13 residues. Germline CDR1 and CDR2: MDHEN and SYDVKM. V was shortened by 5 bases and J by 7 bases, with 12 bases between the two germline ends. CDR3 region: CASSEGLGNEQFF. CDR3 DNA sequence: TGTGCCAGCAGTGAGGGTCTAGGAAATGAGCAGTTCTTC. Variable domain in full (rest from reference TRBV28 and TRBJ2-1): DVKVTQSSRYLVKRTGEKVFLECVQDMDHENMFWYRQDPGLGLRLIYFSYDVKMKEKGDIPEGYSVSREKKERFSLILESASTNQTSMYLCASSEGLGNEQFFGPGTRLTVL.

V and J are TRBV7-3 and TRBJ1-1; D not resolved. This CDR3 comprises 13 residues. V lost 5 bases and J lost 2, with 9 bases in between. Germline V CDR1 and CDR2: SGHTA, FQGTGA. The CDR3 protein is CASSRTPNTEAFF. The CDR3 coding sequence is TGTGCCAGCAGCCGGACGCCAAACACTGAAGCTTTCTTT.

This clone is categorized as medium-sized. The chain carries TRBV4-1 and TRBJ2-2; D not resolved. Germline values: CDR1 MGHRA, CDR2 YSYEKL. The CDR3 runs to 14 residues. V was shortened by 1 base and J by 3 bases, with 6 bases between the two germline ends. CDR3 bases: TGCGCCAGCAGCCAAGGTGGTGACACCGGGGAGCTGTTTTTT. Translating it yields CASSQGGDTGELFF.

This clone was detected once. The chain is built from TRBV5-1 and TRBJ1-3; D remains ambiguous. Germline assignment: CDR1 SGHRS and CDR2 YFSETQ. This CDR3 is 15 amino acids long. Trimming pared 1 base from V and 0 bases from J, leaving 8 bases between. CDR3 in amino acids: CASSLSGDSGNTIYF. CDR3 coding DNA: TGCGCCAGCAGCTTGTCCGGCGACTCTGGAAACACCATATATTTT.

This sequence joins TRBV18 and TRBJ1-1; TRBD1 matches at 7 bases. Per germline, CDR1 KGHSH and CDR2 LQKENI. The J segment lost 1 base and the V segment lost 2 bases, leaving 7 bases of the junction unmatched. The CDR3 is 16 residues long. CDR3 amino acids: CASSPSNRGRNTEAFF. CDR3 sequence (DNA): TGTGCCAGCTCACCATCTAACAGGGGCCGGAACACTGAAGCTTTCTTT.

The chain links TRBV6-6 to TRBJ2-7; 8 bases agree with TRBD1. The junction had 5 bases not matched to a gene; V was cut back by 5 bases and J by 5 bases. The CDR3 is made up of 13 amino acids. Looked up from germline, CDR1 is MNHNY and CDR2 is SVGAGI (reference sequence). The CDR3: CASSDRGINEQYF. CDR3 DNA sequence: TGTGCCAGCAGTGACAGGGGAATCAACGAGCAGTACTTC.

The V and J genes are TRBV19 and TRBJ2-2; D is ambiguous. The CDR3 covers 12 residues. Trimming took off 7 bases at V and 3 bases at J, with 6 bases between the two ends. The germline gives CDR1 LNHDA, CDR2 SQIVND (reference sequence). CDR3 sequence: CASNRYTGELFF. CDR3 bases: TGTGCCAGTAACCGCTACACCGGGGAGCTGTTTTTT. Full variable domain (remainder filled in from reference TRBV19 and TRBJ2-2): DGGITQSPKYLFRKEGQNVTLSCEQNLNHDAMYWYRQDPGQGLRLIYYSQIVNDFQKGDIAEGYSVSREKKESFPLTVTSAQKNPTAFYLCASNRYTGELFFGEGSRLTVL.

This chain uses TRBV9 with TRBJ1-1, with 10 bases identical to TRBD1. The CDR3 is 17 residues long. J was trimmed by 4 bases and V by 0 bases; bases with no gene match: 9. Germline V gene sequence: CDR1 SGDLS, CDR2 YYNGEE. This CDR3 is CASSVGGDGTGATEAFF. The CDR3 DNA sequence: TGTGCCAGCAGCGTAGGGGGGGATGGGACAGGGGCCACTGAAGCTTTCTTT.

The genes are TRBV4-2 and TRBJ2-7; D might be TRBD2 (7 bases). This CDR3 spans 16 amino acids. The germline V gene has CDR1 LGHNA and CDR2 YNFKEQ. Between the trimmed V and J ends, which lost 4 bases and 4 bases, there was a span of 20 bases. CDR3 sequence (DNA): TGTGCCAGCAGCCCCAAGGGGGGGGATGGGTCATACGAGCAGTACTTC. Translation: CASSPKGGDGSYEQYF.

The chain links TRBV11-3 to TRBJ2-3; no clear D. Trimming pared 5 bases from V and 1 base from J, leaving 16 bases between. From germline, CDR1 is SGHNT and CDR2 YENEEA. This CDR3 has 16 amino acids. CDR3: CASSHDLGPGTDTQYF. In DNA, the CDR3 is TGTGCCAGCAGCCACGACCTAGGGCCCGGCACAGATACGCAGTATTTT.

The J gene is TRBJ1-2, the V gene TRBV6-5; TRBD1 might be the D (5 bases). This CDR3 is built from 14 residues. The V end was cut by 0 bases, the J end by 4 bases, with 9 bases between. The germline V gene has CDR1 MNHEY and CDR2 SVGAGI. The CDR3 DNA is TGTGCCAGCAGTTACTCCGGGGCAGGCTATGGCTACACCTTC. It codes for CASSYSGAGYGYTF.

This clone appeared a few times. This sequence joins TRBV4-1 and TRBJ1-6, with 9 nucleotides matching TRBD1. The CDR3 is 15 amino acids. The V gene end was trimmed by 3 bases and the J gene end by 7 bases; junction bases not matched to a gene: 4. Per germline, CDR1 MGHRA and CDR2 YSYEKL. This CDR3 is CASSQTGGGNSPLHF. As DNA, the CDR3 is TGCGCCAGCAGCCAGACAGGGGGAGGGAATTCACCCCTCCACTTT.

The J gene is TRBJ1-3, the V gene TRBV6-5, with 11 nucleotides matching TRBD1. CDR1 is MNHEY and CDR2 is SVGAGI in the germline V gene. The CDR3 is made up of 14 amino acids. Losses at the gene ends were 7 bases for V and 4 bases for J; bases not matched to a gene: 3. The CDR3 protein is CASTRTGGGNTIYF. The CDR3 bases are TGTGCCAGCACACGGACAGGGGGCGGAAACACCATATATTTT.

The chain couples TRBV9 to TRBJ2-3, with a weak D call TRBD2 (6 bases). The V gene lost 6 bases and the J gene lost 2 bases, with 16 bases spanning the gap. The germline gives CDR1 SGDLS, CDR2 YYNGEE. The length of the CDR3 is 15 residues. The CDR3, as DNA: TGTGCCAGCACGAGGCGGGGAGACTCCACAGATACGCAGTATTTT. Translating gives CASTRRGDSTDTQYF.

The chain recombines TRBV4-3 with TRBJ1-6; D is unclear. The CDR3 is 15 residues long. From germline, CDR1 is LGHNA and CDR2 YSLEER. V shed 4 bases and J shed 0 bases, with 7 bases lying between them. Here the CDR3 reads CASSPVISYNSPLHF. CDR3 bases: TGCGCCAGCAGCCCCGTTATCTCCTATAATTCACCCCTCCACTTT.

V and J are TRBV6-5 and TRBJ2-5; 8 bases match TRBD1. Trimming cost V 0 bases and J 4 bases; bases outside gene matches: 4. Germline CDR1 and CDR2: MNHEY and SVGAGI. This CDR3 has 15 residues. CDR3 nucleotide sequence: TGTGCCAGCAGTTACTCGACAGGGGTAGGAGAGACCCAGTACTTC. Residues: CASSYSTGVGETQYF.

The chain employs TRBV7-9 and TRBJ1-1; D unclear. Per germline, CDR1 SEHNR and CDR2 FQNEAQ (reference sequence). The CDR3 has 13 amino acids. The germline V and J ends were trimmed by 3 bases and 4 bases, with 9 bases remaining between them. CDR3 nucleotide sequence: TGTGCCAGCAGCTTCCGGGTGAGCACTGAAGCTTTCTTT. Translated: CASSFRVSTEAFF.

The sample holds a few counts of this clone. CDR3 region: CASSFQSSYNSPLHF. The CDR3 DNA reads TGTGCCAGCAGCTTCCAGAGCTCCTATAATTCACCCCTCCACTTT. The chain couples TRBV7-2 to TRBJ1-6; D ambiguous. V gave up 3 bases and J gave up 0 bases, with 6 bases separating them. The CDR3 sequence is 15 residues long. Germline assignment: CDR1 SGHTA and CDR2 FQGNSA.

There are a few counts of this clone. This chain connects TRBV9 to TRBJ1-3; D might be TRBD1 (5 bases). CDR3 length equals 16 residues. Per germline, CDR1 SGDLS and CDR2 YYNGEE. Trimming removed 0 bases at V and 4 bases at J, with 14 bases between. The CDR3 spells CASSVEGRSVGNTIYF. CDR3 DNA sequence: TGTGCCAGCAGCGTAGAGGGACGGTCGGTCGGAAACACCATATATTTT. The whole variable domain, filled in from reference TRBV9 and TRBJ1-3, reads DSGVTQTPKHLITATGQRVTLRCSPRSGDLSVYWYQQSLDQGLQFLIQYYNGEERAKGNILERFSAQQFPDLHSELNLSSLELGDSALYFCASSVEGRSVGNTIYFGEGSWLTVV.

The V and J genes are TRBV28 and TRBJ1-1; 8 bases are a match to TRBD1. This CDR3 is 18 amino acids long. Germline-derived CDR1 and CDR2 are MDHEN and SYDVKM. V trimming: 2 bases; J trimming: 4 bases; junction bases outside the gene matches: 15. CDR3 nucleotides: TGTGCCAGCAGTTTAGGAGGACAGGGATCGGTGCAGGGCACTGAAGCTTTCTTT. Its translation is CASSLGGQGSVQGTEAFF.